This T cell receptor (beta chain) derives from a study of cytomegalovirus exposure and HLA in healthy donors. Study-wide results and caveats: According to a later analysis, donors in an Asian-associated ancestry cluster reportedly had fewer N-insertions than the 666-donor mean.

PCR primers comprised 60 Vbeta and 13 Jbeta primers. TCRdb's table, derived via immunoSEQ multiplex PCR, lists solely in-frame clones and lacks some. Among under 200,000 clones, approximately 80% were seen once, and the ten largest hold roughly 7.5%. CDR3 length equals 16 residues. The V and J ends lost 0 bases and 3 bases respectively, with 16 bases between them. CDR1 is SGHNT, CDR2 YYREEE, per germline (reference sequence). On this clone: Antigen: not known.

The V call is TRBV5-4, the J call TRBJ2-7; the D gene is possibly TRBD1 (6 bases). The clonotype comes from a young woman in good health and CMV-seropositive. The sample consisted of PBMCs. As DNA, the CDR3 is TGTGCCAGCAGCTTGGGGGGATCCCAGGGGATCTACGAGCAGTACTTC. It yields the protein CASSLGGSQGIYEQYF.